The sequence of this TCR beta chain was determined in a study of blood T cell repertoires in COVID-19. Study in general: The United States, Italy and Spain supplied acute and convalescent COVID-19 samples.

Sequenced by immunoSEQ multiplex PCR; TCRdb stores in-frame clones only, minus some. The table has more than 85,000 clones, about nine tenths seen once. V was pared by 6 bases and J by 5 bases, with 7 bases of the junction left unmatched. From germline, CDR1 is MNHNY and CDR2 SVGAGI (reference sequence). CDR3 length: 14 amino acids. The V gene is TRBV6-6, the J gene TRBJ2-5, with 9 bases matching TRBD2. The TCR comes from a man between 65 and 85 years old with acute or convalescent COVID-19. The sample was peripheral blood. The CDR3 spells CASSYAGGQETQYF. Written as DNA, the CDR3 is TGTGCCAGCAGCTACGCGGGGGGGCAGGAGACCCAGTACTTC.